One and the same sample provided the 21 T cell receptor beta chains below, sequenced in a study of blood T cell repertoires in COVID-19. Profiling relied on immunoSEQ multiplex PCR, and the TCRdb table lists in-frame clones only, not all of them. The sample yields 250,000 to 350,000 clones, approximately 88% seen once. Sequenced: peripheral blood. The origin of the receptors is a woman in her forties who had recovered from COVID-19.

This clone was found once. V gene TRBV5-1 combines with J gene TRBJ2-7; 16 bases align to TRBD2. The CDR3 is made up of 16 amino acids. V was pared by 4 bases and J by 2 bases, with 3 bases of the junction left unmatched. The germline V gene encodes CDR1 SGHRS and CDR2 YFSETQ. The CDR3 here is CASSPGTSGRAYEQYF. The CDR3 region has the DNA TGCGCCAGCAGCCCCGGGACTAGCGGGAGGGCCTACGAGCAGTACTTC.

This sequence joins TRBV6-4 and TRBJ2-1, with TRBD2 as a possible D gene (7 bases). Looked up from germline, CDR1 is MRHNA and CDR2 is SNTAGT. The CDR3 is 15 amino acids. Trimming cost V 1 base and J 5 bases, with 12 bases left between them. CDR3 region: CASSDWGGANNEQFF. The CDR3 DNA reads as TGTGCCAGCAGTGACTGGGGGGGGGCCAACAATGAGCAGTTCTTC.

The chain is built from TRBV7-8 and TRBJ2-7, with a tentative D call TRBD2 (6 bases). The ends were cut back, 5 bases at V and 7 bases at J, with 24 bases in the middle. Germline V CDR1 and CDR2: SGHVS, FQNEAQ. This CDR3 has 16 residues. CDR3 nucleotide sequence: TGTGCCAGCAGCCCCCCCGGTTGGGCGGAGGAGGGAGAGCAGTACTTC. This translates into CASSPPGWAEEGEQYF.

The CDR3 DNA follows: TGCGCCAGCAGCCCCGGACTAGCTGCCACCGAGACCCAGTACTTC. Translating gives CASSPGLAATETQYF. V gene TRBV4-1 combines with J gene TRBJ2-5, with 8 bases that match TRBD2. The CDR3 is made up of 15 amino acids. Germline lookup yields CDR1 MGHRA and CDR2 YSYEKL. V was clipped by 4 bases and J by 5 bases; unmatched bases: 9.

The chain couples TRBV5-4 to TRBJ1-1; D may be TRBD1 (5 bases). The CDR3 consists of 15 residues. V was cut by 4 bases and J by 0 bases, with 13 bases left in between. Germline CDR1 is SGHNT and CDR2 is YYREEE (reference sequence). The CDR3 spells CASSRQLNMNTEAFF. As DNA, the CDR3 is TGTGCCAGCAGCCGACAGTTGAACATGAACACTGAAGCTTTCTTT.

The chain's CDR3 is CASSYGSSGIGEQYF. The CDR3 DNA follows: TGTGCCAGCAGTTATGGATCCAGCGGTATCGGCGAGCAGTACTTC. The chain links TRBV6-5 to TRBJ2-7; possible D gene TRBD2, 5 bases. This CDR3 region has 15 residues. Trimming removed 3 bases from V and 6 bases from J, with 18 bases in between. Germline V lookup: CDR1 MNHEY, CDR2 SVGAGI.

This clone was detected a few times. This sample also contains other DNA sequences that code for the same CDR3. V is TRBV5-1 and J is TRBJ1-2; 7 bases match TRBD1. V was pared by 0 bases and J by 6 bases, with 2 bases of the junction left unmatched. From germline, CDR1 is SGHRS and CDR2 YFSETQ. The CDR3 totals 13 residues. The CDR3: CASSLGQGDGYTF. The DNA for the CDR3 is TGCGCCAGCAGCTTGGGACAGGGCGATGGCTACACCTTC.

The chain carries TRBV21-1 and TRBJ2-6; the table's TRBD2 call for D was not verified on the DNA. TRBV21-1 is annotated as a pseudogene. The CDR3 covers 19 residues. CDR3 DNA: TGTGCCAGCATGCCGTCTAGCGGGAGGGTCATCCCTGGGGCCAACGTCCTGACTTTC. This codes for CASMPSSGRVIPGANVLTF.

The chain couples TRBV7-2 to TRBJ2-3; 8 bases match TRBD1. The CDR3 extends over 15 amino acids. Germline trimming cut 5 bases from V and 1 base from J; bases unmatched to any gene: 5. Germline CDR1 and CDR2: SGHTA and FQGNSA. The CDR3 nucleotides read TGTGCCAGCAGCCCACTGGGACAGGGCACAGATACGCAGTATTTT. Translation gives CASSPLGQGTDTQYF.

The rearrangement uses TRBV6-2 or TRBV6-3 and TRBJ2-3; maybe TRBD2 (6 bases). The CDR3 is 16 residues long. V shed 0 bases and J shed 6 bases, with 16 bases lying between them. Germline V gene sequence: CDR1 MNHEY, CDR2 SVGEGT. The CDR3 loop is CASSYSGAGGPDTQYF. CDR3 nucleotides: TGTGCCAGCAGTTACTCAGGAGCGGGCGGGCCGGATACGCAGTATTTT.

The chain uses TRBV10-2 and TRBJ1-6, with 9 bases aligning to TRBD1. Germline assignment: CDR1 WSHSY and CDR2 SAAADI. V was clipped by 7 bases and J by 7 bases; unmatched bases: 8. The CDR3 has 15 residues. The CDR3 sequence: CASKKGTGPNSPLHF. As DNA, the CDR3 is TGCGCCAGCAAAAAAGGGACAGGGCCAAATTCACCCCTCCACTTT.

The chain employs TRBV30 and TRBJ1-5, with TRBD1 matching over 7 bases. V gave up 1 base and J gave up 2 bases; unmatched junction bases: 8. Per germline, CDR1 GTSNPN and CDR2 SVGIG (reference sequence). The CDR3 covers 16 residues. CDR3 protein: CAWSGRLGQGNQPQHF. In DNA form, the CDR3 reads TGTGCCTGGAGTGGAAGGCTAGGACAGGGCAATCAGCCCCAGCATTTT.

About this clone itself: The junction shows a germline mismatch at one end, possibly a read error. J is TRBJ2-4 and V is TRBV18; D tentatively fits TRBD1 or TRBD2 (5 bases each). Germline CDR1 and CDR2: KGHSH and LQKENI. The CDR3 length is 15 residues. The CDR3 DNA follows: TGTGCCAGCTCTCCACCAGGGAGCCCCAAAAACATTCAGTACTTC. This translates into CASSPPGSPKNIQYF. Full variable domain (missing parts from reference TRBV18 and TRBJ2-4): NAGVMQNPRHLVRRRGQEARLRCSPMKGHSHVYWYRQLPEEGLKFMVYLQKENIIDESGMPKERFSAEFPKEGPSILRIQQVVRGDSAAYFCASSPPGSPKNIQYFGAGTRLSVL.

The V and J genes are TRBV30 and TRBJ2-3; D remains ambiguous. The germline V and J ends were trimmed by 1 base and 4 bases, with 9 bases remaining between them. The CDR3 runs 13 residues. Per germline, CDR1 GTSNPN and CDR2 SVGIG (reference sequence). DNA of the CDR3: TGTGCCTGGAGTGGGTTGGCCGCAGATACGCAGTATTTT. It encodes CAWSGLAADTQYF.

The gene calls are TRBV28 and TRBJ1-1; TRBD1 agrees at 9 bases. Trimming took 5 bases from V and 3 from J; bases not matched to a gene: 10. CDR3 length: 16 amino acids. Per the germline V gene, CDR1 is MDHEN and CDR2 is SYDVKM. The CDR3 nucleotides read TGTGCCAGCAGTCACTGGGGACAGGGCGGGGACACTGAAGCTTTCTTT. This sequence encodes CASSHWGQGGDTEAFF. Full variable domain (remainder filled in from reference TRBV28 and TRBJ1-1): DVKVTQSSRYLVKRTGEKVFLECVQDMDHENMFWYRQDPGLGLRLIYFSYDVKMKEKGDIPEGYSVSREKKERFSLILESASTNQTSMYLCASSHWGQGGDTEAFFGQGTRLTVV.

V is TRBV19 and J is TRBJ2-7, with 8 bases that match TRBD1. Germline CDR1 LNHDA, CDR2 SQIVND (reference sequence). The CDR3 loop spans 13 amino acids. V trimming: 8 bases; J trimming: 4 bases; junction bases outside the gene matches: 7. The CDR3 sequence is CASRGQGFYEQYF. The CDR3 nucleotides are TGTGCCAGTCGTGGACAGGGCTTTTACGAGCAGTACTTC.

The rearrangement links TRBV6-5 to TRBJ2-7, with 7 bases matching TRBD2. Germline V lookup: CDR1 MNHEY, CDR2 SVGAGI. With 5 bases clipped from V and 6 bases from J, the junction kept 7 bases outside the gene matches. The CDR3 consists of 13 residues. CDR3 sequence (DNA): TGTGCCAGCAGTAGAGTAGCGGGCTCCGAGCAGTACTTC. This gives the protein CASSRVAGSEQYF.

CDR3 protein: CASSWAGQPTDTQYF. The CDR3 DNA reads as TGCGCCAGCAGCTGGGCAGGACAGCCCACAGATACGCAGTATTTT. The chain employs TRBV5-1 and TRBJ2-3; possible D gene TRBD1, 6 bases. Germline V gene lookup returns CDR1 SGHRS and CDR2 YFSETQ. V was cut by 3 bases and J by 2 bases, with 13 bases left in between. The CDR3 covers 15 residues.

The chain joins TRBV6-2 or TRBV6-3 to TRBJ2-7; D not resolved. This CDR3 is built from 16 residues. Germline V gene data show CDR1 as MNHEY and CDR2 as SVGEGT. V gave up 4 bases and J gave up 0 bases, with 16 bases separating them. The CDR3 nucleotides read TGTGCCAGCAGTTCCCTTTGGGCGATCAGCTCCTACGAGCAGTACTTC. Its translation is CASSSLWAISSYEQYF.

The chain links TRBV15 to TRBJ1-2, with 10 bases lining up with TRBD1. J lost 5 bases, V lost 4 bases, and 4 bases had no gene match. CDR1 LNHNV and CDR2 YYDKDF come from the germline V gene (reference sequence). The length of the CDR3 is 14 residues. The DNA of the CDR3 is TGTGCCACCAGCATGGACAGGGGGGGGTATGGCTACACCTTC. This codes for CATSMDRGGYGYTF.

V gene TRBV27 combines with J gene TRBJ2-3; weak D call: TRBD2 (6 bases). V was pared by 7 bases and J by 10 bases, with 18 bases between. The CDR3 runs to 13 residues. Germline V lookup: CDR1 MNHEY, CDR2 SMNVEV (reference sequence). The CDR3: CASNPFGGTAQYF. The CDR3 region has the DNA TGTGCCAGCAACCCATTTGGCGGGACCGCGCAGTATTTT.